The TCR beta chain under discussion was sequenced for a study of blood T cell repertoires in COVID-19 (dated by TCRdb to about 2020). Background for the entire study: Samples covering the acute and convalescent phases of COVID-19 were provided by collaborators in the United States, Italy and Spain. The prospective study material was composed of cDNA or gDNA derived from T cells, B-cell-depleted T cells, or PBMCs. Deeply sampled blood TCRbeta repertoires from subjects exposed to, actively infected with, or recovered from COVID-19 were included in the dataset. The repertoires were released in a freely available public database meant as a resource for research on the immune response to SARS-CoV-2. The samples were drawn from two sources: the first 160 participants of the ongoing ImmuneRACE study, and approximately 1,300 subjects contributed by 6 global collaborators. A de-identified subject ID, COVID-19 status, age in years and sex were almost always included in the sample metadata. Where available, HLA class I and class II types were obtained from metadata supplied by the sample provider rather than from assay-based typing.

The collaborating institutions used their own protocols to collect whole blood in K2EDTA tubes. For TCRbeta analysis, collaborators shipped samples as frozen whole blood, isolated PBMCs, or DNA extracted from either of those sample types. The immunoSEQ Assay, a bias-controlled multiplex PCR, was used to amplify TCRbeta CDR3 regions from genomic DNA. Turning to the authors' computational methods: The number of nucleated cells in each sample was estimated from the amplification of reference gene primers within the assay. Sequence reads were collapsed and filtered to measure the absolute abundance of every unique TCRbeta CDR3 rearrangement. For each sample, productive Simpson clonality was calculated by taking the square root of Simpson's diversity index across productive rearrangements. In its TCRdb copy, this immuneACCESS table keeps in-frame sequences only and misses some clones. Where compared with another copy, unresolved V genes explain less than half of these, and the others have no known cause. V, J and clone size derive from that table, while D and trimming were established from the DNA sequence. The sample table holds 60,000 to 75,000 clones, of which around 90% were seen once. Approximately 19% of the sample is held by the ten biggest clonotypes.

In its sample, this clone was seen many times. Its target antigen remains unknown. The record has no base qualities; no much larger clone is one base away. General study outcomes and caveats: The amount of clinical and demographic metadata varied by source and participant and was provided uncurated.

Trimming costs V 10 bases and J 6 bases, and their ends lie 25 bases apart. Via the germline V gene, CDR1 is SGHRS and CDR2 YFSETQ. There are 16 amino acids in the CDR3, from cysteine to phenylalanine inclusive. This entry keeps only the CDR3 DNA: 48 bases, framed from base 1. Sequenced sample: peripheral blood. Recombination linked TRBV5-1 to TRBJ2-2; D gene: possibly TRBD2, on 5 matching bases. This TCR derives from a woman at least 80 years old with acute or convalescent COVID-19. The CDR3 corresponds to CASREGINFLAGELFF. The nucleotide sequence is given as TGCGCCTCCCGGGAAGGGATAAATTTCTTGGCCGGGGAGCTGTTTTTT.